This T cell receptor beta chain was recorded in a study of technical replicates of blood from a handful of donors. This clone was detected only a few times. J gave up 1 base and V 2 bases, and 6 bases lay outside the gene matches. In germline, CDR1 is MNHEY, CDR2 SMNVEV (reference sequence). This CDR3 is 17 amino acids long. This table comes from immunoSEQ multiplex PCR, and its TCRdb copy is limited to in-frame clones, with some not included. This sample carries tens of thousands of clones, around 90% of them seen once, and the ten largest clones take 0.36%. The rearrangement uses TRBV27 and TRBJ2-1, with 9 positions matching TRBD1. Sequencing input: T cells isolated from PBMCs. This receptor was obtained from a human donor in good health. The CDR3 DNA reads TGTGCCAGCAGTTTACCAGCCGGGACAGGGTCCTACAATGAGCAGTTCTTC. Translated: CASSLPAGTGSYNEQFF.